The clone carrying this T cell receptor (beta chain) was seen at least ten times. As yet, its antigen is unknown. The protocol was immunoSEQ multiplex PCR, while the TCRdb copy is restricted to in-frame clones and leaves out a portion. The sample has about 30,000 clones; around three quarters are singletons. The sample belongs to a study of early stage breast cancer tumors. At the level of the study: About 80% of the 16 invasive tumors were ER+, PR+ and HER2-.

Study-level results: Most shared enriched TCRB sequences were commonly generated ones. In most of the 16 patients, blood comparison separated tumor from normal breast.

Trimming shortened V by 7 bases and J by 1 base, and 10 bases separated the two germline ends. CDR3 length: 13 residues. Germline CDR1 and CDR2: MNHEY and SVGAGI. This receptor was obtained from a person aged 45-65 years with breast cancer. Input material: blood. This sequence joins TRBV6-5 and TRBJ1-2; D gene ambiguous. CDR3 nucleotides: TGTGCCAGCACCCCCGACGGTAACTATGGCTACACCTTC. Residues: CASTPDGNYGYTF.